The 31 T cell receptor beta chains given below trace back to one sample, sequenced in a study of CD8+ T cells in alopecia areata (dated by TCRdb to 2016 to 2019). The time point label for this specimen denotes: 4 weeks on oral tofacitinib. Reading the label with the study, this specimen's treatment or condition is: oral pan-JAK inhibitor, 5-10 mg twice daily. The library was obtained by the immunoSEQ multiplex PCR assay. To provide template for TCR sequencing, every sample had RNA extracted and reverse transcribed into cDNA. TCRdb limited this immuneACCESS table to in-frame rearrangements with V and J called. A share of clones is missing; checked studies link under half to unresolved V genes, and the rest is unexplained. The sample yields 190,000 or so clones; 55% to 70% were counted once. The ten most abundant clones make up less than 3.5% of the sample. The sample was CD4+ T cells sorted from blood, taken at week 4, from a patient treated with tofacitinib. These receptors were taken from a human donor with alopecia areata.

Only a few counts were recorded for this clone. V usage is TRBV15 and J usage is TRBJ2-4; possibly TRBD2 for D (6 bases). The length of the CDR3 is 16 residues. Germline lookup yields CDR1 LNHNV and CDR2 YYDKDF (reference sequence). Trimming left V 0 bases short and J 3 bases short, with 12 bases between. CDR3 loop: CATSRELALLKNIQYF. The CDR3 DNA reads as TGTGCCACCAGCAGAGAGCTAGCGTTGCTCAAAAACATTCAGTACTTC.

This clone was observed a single time. The chain employs TRBV29-1 and TRBJ2-3, with a tentative D call TRBD1 (5 bases). V lost 4 bases to trimming and J lost 6 bases, with 14 bases between them. The CDR3 extends over 13 amino acids. Germline V gene lookup returns CDR1 SQVTM and CDR2 ANQGSEA. The CDR3: CSVVGVLADTQYF. CDR3 nucleotides: TGCAGCGTTGTAGGGGTCCTGGCGGATACGCAGTATTTT.

V and J are TRBV5-1 and TRBJ2-1, with TRBD2 matching over 12 bases. This CDR3 is built from 14 residues. Looked up from germline, CDR1 is SGHRS and CDR2 is YFSETQ. V shed 2 bases and J 9 bases; nucleotides not matched to a gene: 3. The CDR3 coding sequence is TGCGCCAGCAGCTTAGGACTAGCGGGGTTTGAGCAGTTCTTC. Amino acids: CASSLGLAGFEQFF.

The V and J genes are TRBV30 and TRBJ2-2, with D hard to call. The CDR3 has 14 amino acids. V lost 4 bases and J lost 5, with 14 bases in between. Germline V gives CDR1 GTSNPN, CDR2 SVGIG (reference sequence). For the CDR3, the DNA is TGTGCCTGGAAGGGATCCCTTACTACCGGGGAGCTGTTTTTT. Protein product: CAWKGSLTTGELFF.

The table lists this clone with a few counts. V is TRBV29-1 and J is TRBJ1-1; the match to TRBD1 covers 11 bases. J lost 4 bases, V lost 6 bases, and 10 bases had no gene match. The CDR3 runs to 15 residues. Germline V gene sequence: CDR1 SQVTM, CDR2 ANQGSEA. Written as DNA, the CDR3 is TGCAGCGTCGGCTACCTCGGGACAGGGGGCACTGAAGCTTTCTTT. Translation gives CSVGYLGTGGTEAFF.

This clone showed up just once. This chain joins TRBV30 and TRBJ1-4; D is unclear. This CDR3 is 12 amino acids long. CDR1 GTSNPN and CDR2 SVGIG come from the germline V gene (reference sequence). Trimming took 2 bases from V and 7 from J, leaving 8 bases between them. The CDR3 protein is CAWSQAVEKLFF. DNA for the CDR3: TGTGCCTGGAGTCAAGCGGTTGAAAAACTGTTTTTT.

This clone was picked up one time. In DNA, the CDR3 is TGTGCCAGCAGCGTAGAATTGGGGAGGGCCCAGTACTTC. As protein: CASSVELGRAQYF. V and J are TRBV9 and TRBJ2-5, with 7 bases aligning to TRBD2. Germline CDR1 and CDR2: SGDLS and YYNGEE. This CDR3 contains 13 residues. V trimming: 0 bases; J trimming: 9 bases; junction bases outside the gene matches: 5.

The CDR3 bases are TGTGCCAGCAGTTTTCGTGAGGGGACTAATGAAAAACTGTTTTTT. Amino acid sequence: CASSFREGTNEKLFF. The chain carries TRBV27 and TRBJ1-4, with D possibly TRBD1 on 5 matching bases. Germline assignment: CDR1 MNHEY and CDR2 SMNVEV (reference sequence). V shed 3 bases and J shed 2 bases, with 10 bases lying between them. This CDR3 contains 15 residues.

J is TRBJ1-5 and V is TRBV30, with D possibly being TRBD1 (6 bases). The length of the CDR3 is 14 residues. CDR1 and CDR2 from the germline V gene are GTSNPN and SVGIG (reference sequence). Trimming took off 2 bases at V and 3 bases at J, with 11 bases between the two ends. As DNA, the CDR3 is TGTGCCTGGAGTAACGACAGGACCAATCAGCCCCAGCATTTT. Its translation is CAWSNDRTNQPQHF.

Comment on this clone: The same CDR3 is also encoded by other DNA sequences in this sample. The rearrangement links TRBV2 to TRBJ1-5; D perhaps matches TRBD1 (6 bases). Germline V lookup: CDR1 SNHLY, CDR2 FYNNEI. The CDR3 extends over 13 amino acids. V lost 6 bases and J 2 bases, leaving 8 bases between the germline ends. CDR3 loop: CASRQGGNQPQHF. The DNA for the CDR3 is TGTGCCAGCAGACAGGGAGGCAATCAGCCCCAGCATTTT.

This clone has only one observation. This chain links TRBV29-1 with TRBJ1-1; 7 positions match TRBD1. Germline V CDR1 and CDR2: SQVTM, ANQGSEA. There are 13 residues in the CDR3. Trimming removed 6 bases from V and 0 bases from J; junction bases left unmatched: 4. This CDR3 reads CSVKGQVNTEAFF. The CDR3 nucleotides read TGCAGCGTGAAAGGACAGGTGAACACTGAAGCTTTCTTT.

The chain is built from TRBV11-2 and TRBJ1-2; D gene ambiguous. Germline assignment: CDR1 SGHAT and CDR2 FQNNGV. V lost 5 bases and J lost 0, with 10 bases in between. The CDR3 has 14 amino acids. The CDR3 DNA follows: TGTGCCAGCAGCCGACAAGGGTCTAACTATGGCTACACCTTC. Translation gives CASSRQGSNYGYTF.

The gene calls are TRBV30 and TRBJ1-5, with 7 bases fitting TRBD1. Losses at the gene ends were 3 bases for V and 3 bases for J; bases not matched to a gene: 5. The CDR3 runs to 14 residues. CDR1 is GTSNPN and CDR2 is SVGIG in the germline V gene (reference sequence). The CDR3 loop is CAWSGGQPNQPQHF. CDR3 nucleotides: TGTGCCTGGAGCGGGGGACAGCCCAATCAGCCCCAGCATTTT.

The chain has TRBV2 and TRBJ1-2; TRBD1 aligns across 8 bases. The CDR3 is 13 residues long. Germline trimming cut 4 bases from V and 8 bases from J; bases unmatched to any gene: 6. Germline CDR1 SNHLY, CDR2 FYNNEI. The CDR3 coding sequence is TGTGCCAGCAGTGGGACAGGGCCCCAGGGCTACACCTTC. Translated: CASSGTGPQGYTF.

The chain has TRBV28 and TRBJ2-1, with D unclear. In germline, CDR1 is MDHEN, CDR2 SYDVKM. This CDR3 spans 13 amino acids. The ends were cut back, 7 bases at V and 8 bases at J, with 15 bases in the middle. The DNA for the CDR3 is TGTGCCAGCAAGATCTGGGCCACAGATGAGCAGTTCTTC. It translates to CASKIWATDEQFF. Combining the CDR3 with reference TRBV28 and TRBJ2-1 gives the whole variable domain DVKVTQSSRYLVKRTGEKVFLECVQDMDHENMFWYRQDPGLGLRLIYFSYDVKMKEKGDIPEGYSVSREKKERFSLILESASTNQTSMYLCASKIWATDEQFFGPGTRLTVL.

The CDR3 nucleotides read TGTGCCAGCAGCCAAGGAAAACAGGGGAACCACGAGCAGTACTTC. It codes for CASSQGKQGNHEQYF. This chain links TRBV4-2 with TRBJ2-7; 7 nucleotides line up with TRBD1. The length of the CDR3 is 15 residues. With 1 base clipped from V and 5 bases from J, the junction kept 8 bases outside the gene matches. Germline CDR1 and CDR2: LGHNA and YNFKEQ.

The chain joins TRBV6-1 to TRBJ2-2; 10 bases map to TRBD1. The CDR3 contains 15 residues. Per germline, CDR1 MNHNS and CDR2 SASEGT. With 10 bases clipped from V and 4 bases from J, the junction kept 9 bases outside the gene matches. The CDR3: CATFTGTGVTGELFF. The CDR3 coding sequence is TGTGCCACCTTCACCGGGACAGGGGTCACCGGGGAGCTGTTTTTT.

The chain couples TRBV5-1 to TRBJ1-1; the D is unclear. The CDR3 runs to 15 residues. Germline V CDR1 and CDR2: SGHRS, YFSETQ. Trimming pared 0 bases from V and 3 bases from J, leaving 12 bases between. The CDR3 loop reads CASSLAFEGYTEAFF. The DNA for the CDR3 is TGCGCCAGCAGCTTGGCCTTCGAGGGATACACTGAAGCTTTCTTT.

This clone was seen a handful of times. The genes are TRBV4-2 and TRBJ2-3; 12 nucleotides match TRBD1. Germline-derived CDR1 and CDR2 are LGHNA and YNFKEQ. V lost 1 base to trimming and J lost 6 bases; unmatched junction nucleotides: 5. The CDR3 is 16 residues long. CDR3 amino acids: CASSQVGTGGLDTQYF. In nucleotides, the CDR3 is TGTGCCAGCAGCCAAGTTGGGACAGGGGGCTTGGATACGCAGTATTTT.

The chain joins TRBV29-1 to TRBJ2-4, with D uncertain. The CDR3 is 13 amino acids. Trimming removed 7 bases at V and 1 base at J, with 11 bases between. CDR1 and CDR2 (germline): SQVTM, ANQGSEA. This CDR3 is CSAGLVAKNIQYF. The CDR3 DNA reads as TGCAGCGCCGGATTGGTTGCCAAAAACATTCAGTACTTC.

The genes are TRBV5-1 and TRBJ1-2; no definite D call. Germline lookup yields CDR1 SGHRS and CDR2 YFSETQ. This CDR3 contains 12 residues. The V end lost 7 bases, the J end lost 6 bases, and 13 bases lay between the germline ends. CDR3: CASESREDGYTF. The DNA for the CDR3 is TGCGCCAGCGAGAGTAGGGAGGATGGCTACACCTTC.

The chain carries TRBV29-1 and TRBJ1-4, with D perhaps TRBD1 (5 bases). Looked up from germline, CDR1 is SQVTM and CDR2 is ANQGSEA. The V end lost 2 bases, the J end lost 8 bases, and 6 bases lay between the germline ends. This CDR3 is built from 11 residues. CDR3 in amino acids: CSVERGEKLFF. The CDR3 nucleotides are TGCAGCGTTGAAAGGGGAGAAAAACTGTTTTTT.

The chain couples TRBV30 to TRBJ1-1; 7 nucleotides agree with TRBD1. The ends lost 7 bases at V and 5 bases at J; junction bases unmatched: 7. The germline CDR1 and CDR2 sequences are GTSNPN and SVGIG (reference sequence). The CDR3 runs to 12 residues. CDR3 in DNA: TGTGCCTTGGACAGGTCTGGGACTGAAGCTTTCTTT. Residues: CALDRSGTEAFF.

To note about this clone: Different DNA sequences within this sample yield the same CDR3. The chain combines TRBV19 with TRBJ1-1; TRBD1 might be the D (5 bases). The CDR3 runs to 13 residues. The germline V and J ends were trimmed by 6 bases and 1 base, with 9 bases remaining between them. Germline CDR1 is LNHDA and CDR2 is SQIVND (reference sequence). CDR3 residues: CASSLDRNTEAFF. In DNA, the CDR3 is TGTGCCAGTAGCCTCGACAGGAACACTGAAGCTTTCTTT.

The V gene is TRBV4-2, the J gene TRBJ1-1, with D uncertain. This CDR3 has 14 residues. Germline CDR1 and CDR2: LGHNA and YNFKEQ. Deletions cut 0 bases from V and 4 bases from J, with 9 bases between. The CDR3 region has the DNA TGTGCCAGCAGCCAAGATTGGGGAGGCACTGAAGCTTTCTTT. Protein: CASSQDWGGTEAFF.

The chain recombines TRBV29-1 with TRBJ2-1; 11 bases match TRBD2. The CDR3 spans 15 residues. Germline CDR1 is SQVTM and CDR2 is ANQGSEA. V dropped 5 bases and J dropped 10; count of bases not matched to a gene: 13. The CDR3 loop reads CSVTTTTSGGGEQFF. CDR3 DNA sequence: TGCAGCGTTACCACAACTACTAGCGGGGGAGGAGAGCAGTTCTTC.

The chain couples TRBV2 to TRBJ1-1; D is ambiguous. Trimming pared 2 bases from V and 6 bases from J, leaving 13 bases between. This CDR3 is built from 14 residues. CDR1 and CDR2 (germline): SNHLY, FYNNEI. The CDR3 DNA follows: TGTGCCAGCAGTGAACGAAAGGGTAGGCCTGAAGCTTTCTTT. Encoded protein: CASSERKGRPEAFF.

The rearrangement links TRBV29-1 to TRBJ2-2, with D unresolved. Germline CDR1 is SQVTM and CDR2 is ANQGSEA. CDR3 length equals 13 residues. The V gene lost 5 bases and the J gene lost 5 bases, with 12 bases spanning the gap. The CDR3 sequence is CSVTLGGTGELFF. For the CDR3, the DNA is TGCAGCGTTACGCTTGGTGGGACCGGGGAGCTGTTTTTT.

The chain has TRBV29-1 and TRBJ2-3; maybe TRBD2 (7 bases). The CDR3 sequence is 14 residues long. Germline-derived CDR1 and CDR2 are SQVTM and ANQGSEA. CDR3 nucleotides: TGCAGTGTCCGTGGTGGGGGGGGCGCAGATACGCAGTATTTT. It codes for CSVRGGGGADTQYF.

This clone was detected only a few times. This chain joins TRBV9 and TRBJ1-1; D is uncertain. Looked up from germline, CDR1 is SGDLS and CDR2 is YYNGEE. The CDR3 has 14 residues. Trimming cost V 0 bases and J 2 bases, with 8 bases left between them. CDR3 region: CASSVASANTEAFF. CDR3 sequence (DNA): TGTGCCAGCAGCGTAGCTAGTGCAAACACTGAAGCTTTCTTT.

The genes are TRBV6-5 and TRBJ1-2, with no clear D. CDR1 is MNHEY, CDR2 SVGAGI, per germline. V was cut by 0 bases and J by 8 bases, with 13 bases left in between. The CDR3 sequence is 14 residues long. This CDR3 is CASSYSKVLRGYTF. The CDR3 DNA is TGTGCCAGCAGTTACTCGAAGGTACTGCGGGGCTACACCTTC.